What follows are 30 T cell receptor beta chains derived from one specimen sequenced in a study of T cells in narcolepsy. TCRdb keeps only in-frame clones here, not all; method: immunoSEQ multiplex PCR. The sample consists of over 15,000 clones, approximately 85% of them appearing once. What was sequenced was memory (CD45RA-) CD4+ T cells from blood. These receptors all come from a human donor in good health.

The V gene is TRBV11-2, the J gene TRBJ2-2; possible D gene TRBD2, 6 bases. The CDR3 is made up of 18 amino acids. The V end was cut by 5 bases, the J end by 4 bases, with 23 bases between. Germline V CDR1 and CDR2: SGHAT, FQNNGV. The CDR3 loop is CASSPTRRGRGGTGELFF. DNA of the CDR3: TGTGCCAGCAGCCCCACCCGCCGCGGGCGGGGCGGCACCGGGGAGCTGTTTTTT.

The chain has TRBV6-1 and TRBJ2-7; 9 bases fit TRBD1. Germline V gives CDR1 MNHNS, CDR2 SASEGT. This CDR3 spans 13 amino acids. V was pared by 6 bases and J by 9 bases, with 9 bases of the junction left unmatched. In DNA form, the CDR3 reads TGTGCCAGCAGACCGGGACAGGGATTATGGCAGTACTTC. It yields the protein CASRPGQGLWQYF.

This chain links TRBV25-1 with TRBJ2-7, with unresolved D. Trimming shortened V by 2 bases and J by 0 bases, and 2 bases separated the two germline ends. CDR3 length: 12 residues. Germline CDR1 is MGHDK and CDR2 is SYGVNS. The CDR3 sequence is CASSENSYEQYF. The CDR3 DNA sequence: TGTGCCAGCAGTGAAAACTCCTACGAGCAGTACTTC.

The chain uses TRBV16 and TRBJ1-2, with 7 bases fitting TRBD1. V gave up 5 bases and J gave up 7 bases; unmatched junction bases: 4. Germline V gene lookup returns CDR1 KGHSY and CDR2 FQNENV. The CDR3 has 12 amino acids. CDR3 in amino acids: CASSSHRGGYTF. The CDR3 coding sequence is TGTGCCAGCAGCTCCCACAGGGGTGGCTACACCTTC.

This chain connects TRBV7-9 to TRBJ2-2, with unresolved D. CDR1 is SEHNR and CDR2 is FQNEAQ in the germline V gene (reference sequence). The CDR3 runs 14 residues. Trimming pared 1 base from V and 1 base from J, leaving 4 bases between. The CDR3 region is CASSLGWNTGELFF. CDR3 DNA sequence: TGTGCCAGCAGCTTAGGCTGGAACACCGGGGAGCTGTTTTTT.

The V call is TRBV5-1, the J call TRBJ2-5, with 8 bases identical to TRBD1. The germline V gene encodes CDR1 SGHRS and CDR2 YFSETQ. This CDR3 contains 16 residues. Trimming took 7 bases from V and 1 from J; bases not matched to a gene: 12. The CDR3, as DNA: TGCGCCAGCGGCATGTTCGAAACAGGGGGCCAAGAGACCCAGTACTTC. This gives the protein CASGMFETGGQETQYF. Complete variable domain (other parts from reference TRBV5-1 and TRBJ2-5): KAGVTQTPRYLIKTRGQQVTLSCSPISGHRSVSWYQQTPGQGLQFLFEYFSETQRNKGNFPGRFSGRQFSNSRSEMNVSTLELGDSALYLCASGMFETGGQETQYFGPGTRLLVL.

The chain employs TRBV6-1 and TRBJ2-6; D not certain. Germline V CDR1 and CDR2: MNHNS, SASEGT. Trimming took 5 bases from V and 0 from J, leaving 8 bases between them. This CDR3 is 15 amino acids long. CDR3: CASSNHLSGANVLTF. CDR3 nucleotides: TGTGCCAGCAGTAACCATCTCTCTGGGGCCAACGTCCTGACTTTC.

This clone was detected only a few times. The rearrangement links TRBV5-1 to TRBJ2-7; no definite D call. V lost 5 bases and J lost 2, with 11 bases in between. The CDR3 covers 13 residues. Per the germline V gene, CDR1 is SGHRS and CDR2 is YFSETQ. This CDR3 is CASSEDPAYEQYF. Written as DNA, the CDR3 is TGCGCCAGCAGTGAGGACCCGGCCTACGAGCAGTACTTC.

This chain connects TRBV19 to TRBJ1-5; D is unresolved. Germline V gene data show CDR1 as LNHDA and CDR2 as SQIVND (reference sequence). This CDR3 is built from 15 residues. Between the trimmed V and J ends, which lost 3 bases and 5 bases, there was a span of 14 bases. The CDR3 sequence is CASSIGQARDQPQHF. In DNA form, the CDR3 reads TGTGCCAGTAGTATCGGGCAAGCAAGGGATCAGCCCCAGCATTTT.

The CDR3 DNA reads TGTGCCAGCAGTGAATCTAAGGGGTGGACCACTGAAGCTTTCTTT. This encodes CASSESKGWTTEAFF. The rearrangement uses TRBV25-1 and TRBJ1-1; possibly TRBD1 for D (5 bases). CDR1 is MGHDK and CDR2 is SYGVNS in the germline V gene. V shed 1 base and J shed 4 bases, with 13 bases lying between them. The CDR3 has 15 amino acids.

The gene calls are TRBV19 and TRBJ1-5, with 8 positions matching TRBD1. Losses at the gene ends were 4 bases for V and 4 bases for J; bases not matched to a gene: 3. The germline gives CDR1 LNHDA, CDR2 SQIVND (reference sequence). The CDR3 is 14 amino acids. The CDR3 nucleotides are TGTGCCAGTAGTAGGGACAGGCCAAATCAGCCCCAGCATTTT. Residues: CASSRDRPNQPQHF.

The chain joins TRBV4-3 to TRBJ1-1; D ambiguous. CDR1 and CDR2 from the germline V gene are LGHNA and YSLEER. V lost 0 bases, J lost 9 bases, and 14 bases lay in between. CDR3 length: 14 amino acids. Here the CDR3 reads CASSQDSRKRQAFF. In nucleotides, the CDR3 is TGCGCCAGCAGCCAAGATTCCAGGAAACGACAAGCTTTCTTT.

The chain has TRBV5-1 and TRBJ2-1; no firm D call. The CDR3 is 13 residues long. The V end lost 0 bases, the J end lost 9 bases, and 10 bases lay between the germline ends. Germline V CDR1 and CDR2: SGHRS, YFSETQ. The CDR3 region has the DNA TGCGCCAGCAGCTTGGAAGGGCTGCGTGAGCAGTTCTTC. The encoded protein is CASSLEGLREQFF. The whole variable domain, filled in from reference TRBV5-1 and TRBJ2-1, reads KAGVTQTPRYLIKTRGQQVTLSCSPISGHRSVSWYQQTPGQGLQFLFEYFSETQRNKGNFPGRFSGRQFSNSRSEMNVSTLELGDSALYLCASSLEGLREQFFGPGTRLTVL.

The chain couples TRBV5-1 to TRBJ2-7, with 9 positions matching TRBD1. V trimming: 2 bases; J trimming: 7 bases; junction bases outside the gene matches: 10. The CDR3 has 15 residues. Germline V gene lookup returns CDR1 SGHRS and CDR2 YFSETQ. The CDR3 bases are TGCGCCAGCAGCTTTCTCCGGGACAGGGCCGGTGAGCAGTACTTC. This gives the protein CASSFLRDRAGEQYF.

The chain recombines TRBV7-2 with TRBJ1-5; D is unresolved. The V end lost 5 bases, the J end lost 2 bases, and 10 bases lay between the germline ends. Germline V gives CDR1 SGHTA, CDR2 FQGNSA. The CDR3 consists of 14 residues. DNA for the CDR3: TGTGCCAGCAGCCCGGTCTTGGGCAATCAGCCCCAGCATTTT. Translated: CASSPVLGNQPQHF.

The rearrangement uses TRBV5-1 and TRBJ1-1; TRBD1 matches 7 bases. V lost 4 bases, J lost 4 bases, and 10 bases stayed unmatched. CDR1 is SGHRS and CDR2 is YFSETQ in the germline V gene. The CDR3 has 15 amino acids. CDR3 coding DNA: TGCGCCAGCAGCCTCTCGCAGGGGGGTCGCACTGAAGCTTTCTTT. This encodes CASSLSQGGRTEAFF. The full variable domain, with the rest looked up from reference TRBV5-1 and TRBJ1-1, is KAGVTQTPRYLIKTRGQQVTLSCSPISGHRSVSWYQQTPGQGLQFLFEYFSETQRNKGNFPGRFSGRQFSNSRSEMNVSTLELGDSALYLCASSLSQGGRTEAFFGQGTRLTVV.

The chain employs TRBV30 and TRBJ1-2, with D maybe TRBD1 (5 bases). The V end lost 7 bases, the J end lost 4 bases, and 16 bases lay between the germline ends. This CDR3 is 13 amino acids long. Per germline, CDR1 GTSNPN and CDR2 SVGIG (reference sequence). This CDR3 reads CASRTGRSYGYTF. The CDR3 nucleotides read TGTGCCTCGAGAACGGGACGGAGCTATGGCTACACCTTC.

V and J are TRBV2 and TRBJ2-2; D might be TRBD1 (6 bases). There are 13 residues in the CDR3. CDR1 SNHLY and CDR2 FYNNEI come from the germline V gene. With 2 bases removed from V and 8 bases from J, the gap between germline ends came to 9 bases. The CDR3: CASSEQGWGELFF. For the CDR3, the DNA is TGTGCCAGCAGTGAACAGGGGTGGGGGGAGCTGTTTTTT.

The V call is TRBV5-1, the J call TRBJ2-7, with TRBD2 identical over 10 bases. The CDR3 sequence is 15 residues long. The trim removed 0 bases at V and 3 bases at J, leaving 3 bases unmatched. Germline-derived CDR1 and CDR2 are SGHRS and YFSETQ. The CDR3 DNA follows: TGCGCCAGCAGCTTGGCCTTAGCGGGGGGCTACGAGCAGTACTTC. Residues: CASSLALAGGYEQYF.

The rearrangement joins TRBV7-9 to TRBJ2-5; the D is unclear. The end of the DNA is better explained by TRBJ2-7, so the J call may be wrong. The length of the CDR3 is 15 residues. Germline CDR1 reads SEHNR; CDR2 reads FQNEAQ (reference sequence). CDR3 amino acids: CASSSYIWGSYEQYF. The CDR3 region has the DNA TGTGCCAGCAGCTCCTATATTTGGGGCTCCTACGAGCAGTACTTC.

V is TRBV5-1 and J is TRBJ1-2; D is uncertain. The ends were cut back, 3 bases at V and 7 bases at J, with 10 bases in the middle. The CDR3 extends over 12 amino acids. Looked up from germline, CDR1 is SGHRS and CDR2 is YFSETQ. The chain's CDR3 is CASSSSTVGYTF. CDR3 coding DNA: TGCGCCAGCAGCTCGTCAACAGTTGGCTACACCTTC.

V usage is TRBV30 and J usage is TRBJ2-7, with D maybe TRBD1 (6 bases). The V gene lost 2 bases and the J gene lost 2 bases, with 10 bases spanning the gap. Looked up from germline, CDR1 is GTSNPN and CDR2 is SVGIG (reference sequence). There are 13 residues in the CDR3. CDR3 DNA sequence: TGTGCCTGGAGTACGAAGGGGGCCTACGAGCAGTACTTC. It codes for CAWSTKGAYEQYF. Combining the CDR3 with reference TRBV30 and TRBJ2-7 gives the whole variable domain SQTIHQWPATLVQPVGSPLSLECTVEGTSNPNLYWYRQAAGRGLQLLFYSVGIGQISSEVPQNLSASRPQDRQFILSSKKLLLSDSGFYLCAWSTKGAYEQYFGPGTRLTVT.

The chain couples TRBV30 to TRBJ1-1, with D uncertain. Trimming stripped 1 base from V and 4 bases from J, with 10 bases between. Germline lookup yields CDR1 GTSNPN and CDR2 SVGIG (reference sequence). This CDR3 contains 13 residues. The CDR3, as DNA: TGTGCCTGGAGTGGGGATGGGGTCACTGAAGCTTTCTTT. Amino acids: CAWSGDGVTEAFF.

This chain connects TRBV18 to TRBJ1-5, with D possibly TRBD1 on 5 matching bases. The germline V and J ends were trimmed by 1 base and 2 bases, with 9 bases remaining between them. CDR3 length: 15 amino acids. Germline assignment: CDR1 KGHSH and CDR2 LQKENI. The CDR3 sequence is CASSPQGYGNQPQHF. Here the CDR3 DNA reads TGTGCCAGCTCACCACAGGGGTACGGCAATCAGCCCCAGCATTTT.

This chain uses TRBV27 with TRBJ1-6; 7 bases fit TRBD1. The CDR3 is 13 residues long. Germline assignment: CDR1 MNHEY and CDR2 SMNVEV (reference sequence). The V gene end was trimmed by 4 bases and the J gene end by 6 bases; junction bases not matched to a gene: 0. CDR3: CASSYRGNSPLHF. The CDR3 nucleotides are TGTGCCAGCAGTTACAGGGGTAATTCACCCCTCCACTTT.

V usage is TRBV29-1 and J usage is TRBJ2-7, with TRBD2 matching over 11 bases. The junction had 9 bases not matched to a gene; V was cut back by 7 bases and J by 7 bases. The CDR3 totals 13 residues. Looked up from germline, CDR1 is SQVTM and CDR2 is ANQGSEA. The chain's CDR3 is CSARLAGLGEQYF. The DNA of the CDR3 is TGCAGCGCTCGACTAGCGGGATTGGGGGAGCAGTACTTC.

V usage is TRBV19 and J usage is TRBJ2-2; TRBD2 aligns across 7 bases. CDR1 and CDR2 (germline): LNHDA, SQIVND (reference sequence). The CDR3 is made up of 15 amino acids. The V gene end was trimmed by 9 bases and the J gene end by 4 bases; junction bases not matched to a gene: 11. The CDR3 region has the DNA TGTGCCAGCGGGGGACTACACACCGCCACCGGGGAGCTGTTTTTT. It codes for CASGGLHTATGELFF.

This chain connects TRBV6-5 to TRBJ2-5; possibly TRBD1 or TRBD2 for D (5 bases each). The V end lost 2 bases, the J end lost 4 bases, and 11 bases lay between the germline ends. Germline assignment: CDR1 MNHEY and CDR2 SVGAGI. CDR3 size: 14 residues. This CDR3 is CASSYRGPPETQYF. CDR3 DNA sequence: TGTGCCAGCAGTTACCGGGGACCTCCAGAGACCCAGTACTTC.

Only a few counts were recorded for this clone. The V call is TRBV5-1, the J call TRBJ1-1; no firm D call. The CDR3 is 14 residues long. V was pared by 0 bases and J by 2 bases, with 8 bases between. Germline CDR1 is SGHRS and CDR2 is YFSETQ. CDR3 in DNA: TGCGCCAGCAGCTTGGGCGTCAGAAACACTGAAGCTTTCTTT. This sequence encodes CASSLGVRNTEAFF. Full variable domain (outside the CDR3, taken from reference TRBV5-1 and TRBJ1-1): KAGVTQTPRYLIKTRGQQVTLSCSPISGHRSVSWYQQTPGQGLQFLFEYFSETQRNKGNFPGRFSGRQFSNSRSEMNVSTLELGDSALYLCASSLGVRNTEAFFGQGTRLTVV.

The chain links TRBV18 to TRBJ1-4; D remains ambiguous. This CDR3 contains 14 residues. In germline, CDR1 is KGHSH, CDR2 LQKENI. Trimming stripped 6 bases from V and 8 bases from J, with 16 bases between. This CDR3 reads CASSRRELGEKLFF. In nucleotides, the CDR3 is TGTGCCAGCTCTCGCCGGGAACTAGGAGAAAAACTGTTTTTT. Full variable domain (outside the CDR3, taken from reference TRBV18 and TRBJ1-4): NAGVMQNPRHLVRRRGQEARLRCSPMKGHSHVYWYRQLPEEGLKFMVYLQKENIIDESGMPKERFSAEFPKEGPSILRIQQVVRGDSAAYFCASSRRELGEKLFFGSGTQLSVL.